The source of this T cell receptor beta chain is a study of regulatory T cells in long-lasting Graves disease. Points from the study as a whole: Favoring TRBV28, TRBJ1-2 and TRBJ2-5 was a feature seen in persistent disease.

Notes on this clonotype: What it binds is unknown. The final CDR3 position lacks the conserved phenylalanine or tryptophan, pointing to a likely read error.

The trim removed 0 bases at V and 10 bases at J, leaving 5 bases unmatched. The CDR3 is 14 amino acids. Germline CDR1 and CDR2: SGHTA and FQGTGA. The TCR beta library used iRepertoire HTBI primers with Arm-PCR amplification of CDR3. MiXCR was run by TCRdb on the multiplex PCR reads, yielding one entry per CDR3 protein. The sample includes some 490,000 distinct CDR3 sequences, around 11% of them seen just once. Time point in this sample: newly diagnosed GD, antithyroid drugs for less than 3 months. The TCR library was made from RNA that had been extracted from PBMCs in TRIzol. Clinicians diagnosed Graves' disease using American Thyroid Association guidelines. An endocrinology department located in Xi'an, China, was where the patients came from. This same sample was also taken into another study, of T cells in Graves' hyperthyroidism and ophthalmopathy.

V usage is TRBV7-3 and J usage is TRBJ2-1; 8 nucleotides align to TRBD2. This TCR came from a woman younger than 45 with Graves disease. This specimen was peripheral blood mononuclear cells (PBMCs), taken at new diagnosis, from a patient treated with antithyroid drugs. CDR3 sequence: CASSLTTGGEEQFL. CDR3 sequence (DNA): TGTGCCAGCAGCTTAACGACGGGAGGGGAGGAGCAGTTCCTC.